Listed here are 20 T cell receptor beta chains from one sample, sequenced in a study of shared clonotypes between healthy human individuals. Here immunoSEQ multiplex PCR was the method, and the copy in TCRdb shows in-frame clones only, minus some. This table holds 2 million to 2.5 million clones, roughly 90% found once. Sequences were obtained from naive CD4+ T cells from PBMCs. Subset in this sample: CD45RA+ positively selected. These receptors came from a man aged 18 to 30 in good health. Some clones in this sample may be carry-over from other donors' samples.

The chain recombines TRBV4-3 with TRBJ2-5; D unresolved. Trimming removed 4 bases from V and 5 bases from J, with 11 bases in between. The length of the CDR3 is 13 residues. CDR1 LGHNA and CDR2 YSLEER come from the germline V gene. The CDR3 here is CASSLGLGETQYF. Written as DNA, the CDR3 is TGCGCCAGCAGCCTAGGCCTTGGGGAGACCCAGTACTTC.

The chain combines TRBV14 with TRBJ1-2, with D unresolved. The CDR3 loop spans 13 amino acids. V was cut by 3 bases and J by 4 bases, with 9 bases left in between. Germline CDR1 SGHDN, CDR2 FVKESK. In nucleotides, the CDR3 is TGTGCCAGCAGCCAGATCGGAAGCTATGGCTACACCTTC. Amino acids: CASSQIGSYGYTF.

The rearrangement joins TRBV7-6 to TRBJ2-5; 8 bases match TRBD2. CDR1 is SGHVS and CDR2 is FNYEAQ in the germline V gene. V lost 2 bases to trimming and J lost 5 bases; unmatched junction nucleotides: 10. The CDR3 sequence is 16 residues long. The CDR3 bases are TGTGCCAGCAGCTTAACTCTTCGGGAGGGCGGGGAGACCCAGTACTTC. As protein: CASSLTLREGGETQYF.

The V and J genes are TRBV28 and TRBJ2-5, with D perhaps matching TRBD1 or TRBD2 (5 bases each). V lost 3 bases and J 1 base, leaving 9 bases between the germline ends. The CDR3 has 14 amino acids. CDR1 and CDR2 (germline): MDHEN, SYDVKM. DNA of the CDR3: TGTGCCAGCAGTTTCGGGACGGCCCAAGAGACCCAGTACTTC. It yields the protein CASSFGTAQETQYF.

This clone was seen only once. V usage is TRBV7-9 and J usage is TRBJ2-5; D is undetermined. Per the germline V gene, CDR1 is SEHNR and CDR2 is FQNEAQ (reference sequence). The CDR3 is 16 amino acids. Trimming cost V 5 bases and J 0 bases, with 16 bases left between them. DNA of the CDR3: TGTGCCAGCAGCGCAACAAAGAGTCCCTACCAAGAGACCCAGTACTTC. Encoded protein: CASSATKSPYQETQYF.

The chain links TRBV15 to TRBJ2-5; D is uncertain. The CDR3 length is 12 residues. Germline V gives CDR1 LNHNV, CDR2 YYDKDF (reference sequence). The ends were cut back, 3 bases at V and 7 bases at J, with 9 bases in the middle. The CDR3 sequence is CATSSGRTTQYF. The CDR3 DNA reads TGTGCCACCAGCAGCGGCCGTACGACCCAGTACTTC. Variable domain in full (rest from reference TRBV15 and TRBJ2-5): DAMVIQNPRYQVTQFGKPVTLSCSQTLNHNVMYWYQQKSSQAPKLLFHYYDKDFNNEADTPDNFQSRRPNTSFCFLDIRSPGLGDTAMYLCATSSGRTTQYFGPGTRLLVL.

The chain links TRBV30 to TRBJ1-2; D is uncertain. Germline lookup yields CDR1 GTSNPN and CDR2 SVGIG (reference sequence). V lost 1 base and J 1 base, leaving 4 bases between the germline ends. The CDR3 length is 12 residues. The CDR3: CAWSGLNYGYTF. The CDR3 DNA is TGTGCCTGGAGTGGACTTAACTATGGCTACACCTTC.

J is TRBJ2-7 and V is TRBV5-8, with 7 positions matching TRBD2. V dropped 5 bases and J dropped 2; count of bases not matched to a gene: 10. Germline V CDR1 and CDR2: SGHTS, YDEGEE. The CDR3 loop spans 15 amino acids. CDR3 residues: CASSVRLAATYEQYF. The CDR3 region has the DNA TGTGCCAGCAGTGTCAGACTAGCTGCGACCTACGAGCAGTACTTC.

The J gene is TRBJ2-1, the V gene TRBV11-3, with D unclear. The CDR3 runs 14 residues. CDR1 is SGHNT and CDR2 is YENEEA in the germline V gene. With 1 base removed from V and 10 bases from J, the gap between germline ends came to 14 bases. CDR3 DNA sequence: TGTGCCAGCAGCTTAGGCTCCCAAGGCGTGGAGCAGTTCTTC. Amino acids: CASSLGSQGVEQFF. Complete variable domain (other parts from reference TRBV11-3 and TRBJ2-1): EAGVVQSPRYKIIEKKQPVAFWCNPISGHNTLYWYLQNLGQGPELLIRYENEEAVDDSQLPKDRFSAERLKGVDSTLKIQPAELGDSAVYLCASSLGSQGVEQFFGPGTRLTVL.

On this clone itself: Other DNA sequences in this specimen translate into the identical CDR3. This chain links TRBV7-9 with TRBJ2-5; TRBD1 matches 7 bases. The junction had 4 bases not matched to a gene; V was cut back by 5 bases and J by 4 bases. Per the germline V gene, CDR1 is SEHNR and CDR2 is FQNEAQ (reference sequence). This CDR3 is built from 13 residues. The CDR3 sequence is CASSPAGGETQYF. In DNA form, the CDR3 reads TGTGCCAGCAGCCCTGCAGGGGGAGAGACCCAGTACTTC.

J is TRBJ1-3 and V is TRBV28; TRBD1 is a possible D gene (6 bases). Germline V CDR1 and CDR2: MDHEN, SYDVKM. CDR3 size: 14 residues. The germline V and J ends were trimmed by 5 bases and 4 bases, with 12 bases remaining between them. The CDR3 protein is CASSLSGVGNTIYF. CDR3 nucleotide sequence: TGTGCCAGCAGTCTGTCAGGGGTGGGAAACACCATATATTTT.

V is TRBV18 and J is TRBJ1-1, with 8 bases lining up with TRBD1. This CDR3 region has 15 residues. J gave up 7 bases and V 3 bases, and 10 bases lay outside the gene matches. CDR1 and CDR2 from the germline V gene are KGHSH and LQKENI. The CDR3 region is CASSPVGQGALEAFF. Here the CDR3 DNA reads TGTGCCAGCTCACCGGTGGGGCAGGGGGCTCTTGAAGCTTTCTTT. The complete variable domain, with remaining parts taken from reference TRBV18 and TRBJ1-1, reads NAGVMQNPRHLVRRRGQEARLRCSPMKGHSHVYWYRQLPEEGLKFMVYLQKENIIDESGMPKERFSAEFPKEGPSILRIQQVVRGDSAAYFCASSPVGQGALEAFFGQGTRLTVV.

J is TRBJ1-4 and V is TRBV10-3, with TRBD1 matching over 10 bases. V was clipped by 6 bases and J by 4 bases; unmatched bases: 8. Germline lookup yields CDR1 ENHRY and CDR2 SYGVKD. This CDR3 region has 16 residues. CDR3 DNA sequence: TGTGCCATCAGGTCCGGGACAGGGGAAGGTAATGAAAAACTGTTTTTT. Amino acid sequence: CAIRSGTGEGNEKLFF.

V and J are TRBV18 and TRBJ1-1; D is uncertain. V was clipped by 3 bases and J by 1 base, with 9 bases between them. The germline V gene has CDR1 KGHSH and CDR2 LQKENI. This CDR3 is built from 14 residues. The CDR3 sequence is CASSPAWGNTEAFF. CDR3 DNA: TGTGCCAGCTCACCCGCATGGGGGAACACTGAAGCTTTCTTT.

This chain connects TRBV18 to TRBJ1-1; no clear D gene. From germline, CDR1 is KGHSH and CDR2 LQKENI. This CDR3 spans 16 amino acids. Trimming stripped 6 bases from V and 7 bases from J, with 24 bases between. Written as DNA, the CDR3 is TGTGCCAGCTCCACGTCTTTGTACAGTAGAACGATTGAAGCTTTCTTT. Amino acids: CASSTSLYSRTIEAFF.

The rearrangement links TRBV30 to TRBJ2-1; 8 nucleotides line up with TRBD2. Germline V gene sequence: CDR1 GTSNPN, CDR2 SVGIG (reference sequence). CDR3 length equals 15 residues. With 3 bases clipped from V and 10 bases from J, the junction kept 14 bases outside the gene matches. The CDR3 here is CAWSLLAGGRGEQFF. The CDR3 nucleotides are TGTGCCTGGAGCCTCTTGGCGGGAGGTCGAGGCGAGCAGTTCTTC.

A single count supports this clone. The chain combines TRBV9 with TRBJ1-2; D is undetermined. The CDR3 consists of 12 residues. Germline CDR1 is SGDLS and CDR2 is YYNGEE. The germline V and J ends were trimmed by 4 bases and 8 bases, with 12 bases remaining between them. CDR3 in amino acids: CASSKGHGGYTF. CDR3 nucleotide sequence: TGTGCCAGCAGCAAAGGTCATGGGGGCTACACCTTC.

This rearrangement joins TRBV28 to TRBJ1-2; TRBD1 aligns across 12 bases. Germline CDR1 and CDR2: MDHEN and SYDVKM. There are 16 residues in the CDR3. After removal of 2 bases from V and 8 bases from J, the junction contained 9 bases not matched to a gene. The DNA for the CDR3 is TGTGCCAGCAGTTTACTCCTACCTGGGACAGGGGGCGGCTACACCTTC. Its protein product is CASSLLLPGTGGGYTF.

This chain uses TRBV4-1 with TRBJ1-1, with no clear D. Germline V CDR1 and CDR2: MGHRA, YSYEKL. There are 15 residues in the CDR3. V was cut by 0 bases and J by 1 base, with 9 bases left in between. This chain's CDR3 is CASSQDGRRNTEAFF. In nucleotides, the CDR3 is TGCGCCAGCAGCCAAGATGGCAGACGGAACACTGAAGCTTTCTTT.

The chain has TRBV4-2 and TRBJ2-1; perhaps TRBD2 as D (5 bases). Germline CDR1 LGHNA, CDR2 YNFKEQ. V gave up 4 bases and J gave up 0 bases, with 13 bases separating them. This CDR3 comprises 16 residues. This CDR3 is CASSRESGSSYNEQFF. The CDR3 DNA sequence: TGTGCCAGCAGCCGAGAGAGCGGAAGCTCCTACAATGAGCAGTTCTTC.